What follows is one TCR beta chain and its context. Only in-frame clones appear in the TCRdb table, and some are missing; sequencing was by immunoSEQ multiplex PCR. The sample gives some 80,000 clones, 78% of which show up once; 15% is in the top ten. This entry comes from a study of blood T cell repertoires in COVID-19. Study in general: The study drew acute and convalescent COVID-19 samples from the United States, Italy and Spain.

The sample consisted of peripheral blood. The TCR originated in a human donor in a cohort sampled during active COVID-19.

This chain's CDR3 is CASSISGGATNEQFF. In nucleotides, the CDR3 is TGTGCCAGTAGTATAAGCGGGGGGGCCACGAATGAGCAGTTCTTC. The genes are TRBV19 and TRBJ2-1, with 10 bases that match TRBD2. V shed 2 bases and J 7 bases; nucleotides not matched to a gene: 5. The germline V gene encodes CDR1 LNHDA and CDR2 SQIVND (reference sequence). The CDR3 spans 15 residues.